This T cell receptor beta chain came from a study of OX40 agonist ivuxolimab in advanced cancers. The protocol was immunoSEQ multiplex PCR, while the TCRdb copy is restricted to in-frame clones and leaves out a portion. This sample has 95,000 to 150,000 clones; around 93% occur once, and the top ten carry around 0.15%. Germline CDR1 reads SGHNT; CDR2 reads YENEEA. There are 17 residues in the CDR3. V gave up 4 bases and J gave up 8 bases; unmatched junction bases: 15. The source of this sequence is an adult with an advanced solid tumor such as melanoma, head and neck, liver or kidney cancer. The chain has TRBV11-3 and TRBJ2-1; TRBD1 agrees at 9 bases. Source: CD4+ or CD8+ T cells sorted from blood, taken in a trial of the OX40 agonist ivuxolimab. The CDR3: CASSYGVEGQGLDEQFF. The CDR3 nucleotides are TGTGCCAGCAGCTACGGGGTTGAGGGACAGGGACTTGATGAGCAGTTCTTC.